This is a list of T cell receptor beta chains from one sample in a study of blood T cell repertoires in COVID-19. Profiled with immunoSEQ multiplex PCR; TCRdb holds only in-frame clones, not every one. Here the sample spans 350,000 or so clones, more than 70% being singletons. The material sequenced was PBMCs or T cells enriched from blood (not recorded which). Every receptor here comes from a woman in her twenties or thirties who had been exposed to COVID-19. Each CDR3 is given with its conserved first and last residue.

CDR3: CASSLFTTTNEKLFF
V: TRBV5-1

CDR3: CASSLAGTGAGNTIYF
V: TRBV5-1

CDR3: CASSPHEIGTSGTDNEQFF
V: TRBV18

CDR3: CASSLTTRTDSTGELFF
V: TRBV5-6

CDR3: CASSLGTGVNEQFF
V: TRBV27

CDR3: CAWSVGTGQIMLF
V: TRBV30

CDR3: CASSTTKTYEQYF
V: TRBV7-6

CDR3: CASSRSGSKETQYF
V: TRBV6-5

CDR3: CASSGTSGGTDTQYF
V: TRBV19

CDR3: CASSLTGTSTDTQYF
V: TRBV7-8

CDR3: CATAWVAGDQETQYF
V: TRBV19